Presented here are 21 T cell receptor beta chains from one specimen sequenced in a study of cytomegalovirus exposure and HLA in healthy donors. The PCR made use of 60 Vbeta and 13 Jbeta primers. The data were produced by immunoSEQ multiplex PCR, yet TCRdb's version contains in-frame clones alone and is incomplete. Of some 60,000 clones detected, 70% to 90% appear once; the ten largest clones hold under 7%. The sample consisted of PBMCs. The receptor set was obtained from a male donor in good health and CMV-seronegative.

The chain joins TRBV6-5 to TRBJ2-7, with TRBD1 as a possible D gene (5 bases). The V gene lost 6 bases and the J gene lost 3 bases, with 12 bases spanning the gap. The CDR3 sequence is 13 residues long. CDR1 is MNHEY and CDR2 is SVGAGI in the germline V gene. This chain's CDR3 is CASSRDSIYEQYF. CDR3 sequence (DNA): TGTGCCAGCAGCCGAGACAGCATCTACGAGCAGTACTTC.

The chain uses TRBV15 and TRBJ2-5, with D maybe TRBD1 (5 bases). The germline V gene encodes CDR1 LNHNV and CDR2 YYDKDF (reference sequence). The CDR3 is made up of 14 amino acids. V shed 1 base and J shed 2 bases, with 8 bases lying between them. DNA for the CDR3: TGTGCCACCAGCAGAGGGGGCCTACAAGAGACCCAGTACTTC. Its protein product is CATSRGGLQETQYF.

CDR3 loop: CASRISGGTYEQYF. CDR3 bases: TGTGCCAGCAGAATTAGCGGGGGTACCTACGAGCAGTACTTC. The chain carries TRBV2 and TRBJ2-7, with 9 positions matching TRBD2. J gave up 2 bases and V 6 bases, and 5 bases lay outside the gene matches. CDR3 length: 14 residues. The germline CDR1 and CDR2 sequences are SNHLY and FYNNEI.

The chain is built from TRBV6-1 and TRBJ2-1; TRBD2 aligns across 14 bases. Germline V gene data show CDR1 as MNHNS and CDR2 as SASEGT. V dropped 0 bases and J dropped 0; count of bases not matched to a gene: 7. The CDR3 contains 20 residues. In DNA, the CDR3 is TGTGCCAGCAGTGAAGCGCGACTAGCGGGGGGGTTAAGCTCCTACAATGAGCAGTTCTTC. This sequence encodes CASSEARLAGGLSSYNEQFF.

The CDR3 DNA follows: TGTGCCAGCAGCCCTGGATTCGAGGGGAACACTGAAGCTTTCTTT. Amino acid sequence: CASSPGFEGNTEAFF. This chain links TRBV2 with TRBJ1-1, with D unclear. Trimming cost V 6 bases and J 1 base, with 15 bases left between them. Germline lookup yields CDR1 SNHLY and CDR2 FYNNEI. The CDR3 runs to 15 residues.

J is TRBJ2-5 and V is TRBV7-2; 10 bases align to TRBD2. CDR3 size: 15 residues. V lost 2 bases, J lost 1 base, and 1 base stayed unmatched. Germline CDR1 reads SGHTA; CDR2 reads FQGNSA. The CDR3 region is CASSLRTSGQETQYF. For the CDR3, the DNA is TGTGCCAGCAGCTTAAGGACTAGCGGCCAAGAGACCCAGTACTTC.

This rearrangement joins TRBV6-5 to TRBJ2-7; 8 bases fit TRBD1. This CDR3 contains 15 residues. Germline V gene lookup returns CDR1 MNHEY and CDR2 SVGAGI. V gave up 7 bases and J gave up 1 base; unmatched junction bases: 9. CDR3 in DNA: TGTGCCAGCAATGGACAGGGCACTTGGTCCTACGAGCAGTACTTC. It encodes CASNGQGTWSYEQYF.

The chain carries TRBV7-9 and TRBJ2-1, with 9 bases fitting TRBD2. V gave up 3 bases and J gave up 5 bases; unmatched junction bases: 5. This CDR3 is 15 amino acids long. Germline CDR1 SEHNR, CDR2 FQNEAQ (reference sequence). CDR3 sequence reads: CASSFLAGINNEQFF. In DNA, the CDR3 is TGTGCCAGCAGCTTCCTAGCGGGGATAAACAATGAGCAGTTCTTC.

Written as DNA, the CDR3 is TGCAGCGTTGACTTCCAGGGGGGATCTAACTATGGCTACACCTTC. It is translated as CSVDFQGGSNYGYTF. The chain carries TRBV29-1 and TRBJ1-2; 7 bases map to TRBD1. This CDR3 comprises 15 residues. Germline trimming cut 3 bases from V and 0 bases from J; bases unmatched to any gene: 7. Germline assignment: CDR1 SQVTM and CDR2 ANQGSEA.

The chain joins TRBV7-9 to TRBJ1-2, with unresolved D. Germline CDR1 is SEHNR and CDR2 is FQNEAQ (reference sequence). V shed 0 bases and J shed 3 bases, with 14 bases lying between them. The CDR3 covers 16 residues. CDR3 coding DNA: TGTGCCAGCAGCTTAGCGCTCAGGCCCTGGGACTATGGCTACACCTTC. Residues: CASSLALRPWDYGYTF.

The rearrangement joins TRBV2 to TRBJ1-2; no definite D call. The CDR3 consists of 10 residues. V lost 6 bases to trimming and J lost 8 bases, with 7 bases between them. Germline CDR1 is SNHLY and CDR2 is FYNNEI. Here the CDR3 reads CASRRGGYTF. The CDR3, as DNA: TGTGCCAGCAGGCGAGGGGGCTACACCTTC. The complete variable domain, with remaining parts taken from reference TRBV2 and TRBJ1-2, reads EPEVTQTPSHQVTQMGQEVILRCVPISNHLYFYWYRQILGQKVEFLVSFYNNEISEKSEIFDDQFSVERPDGSNFTLKIRSTKLEDSAMYFCASRRGGYTFGSGTRLTVV.

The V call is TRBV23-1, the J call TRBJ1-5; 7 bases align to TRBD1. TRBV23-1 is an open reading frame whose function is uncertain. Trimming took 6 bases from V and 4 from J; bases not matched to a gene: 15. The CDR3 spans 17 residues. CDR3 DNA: TGCGCCAGCAGCCTACCCCAGCCCCGGGACAGAAATCAGCCCCAGCATTTT. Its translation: CASSLPQPRDRNQPQHF.

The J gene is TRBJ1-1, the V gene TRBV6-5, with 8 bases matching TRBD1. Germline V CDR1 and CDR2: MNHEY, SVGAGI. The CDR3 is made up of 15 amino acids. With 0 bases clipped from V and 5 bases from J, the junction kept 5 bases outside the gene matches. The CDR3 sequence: CASSYSNRGWTEAFF. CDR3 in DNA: TGTGCCAGCAGTTACTCGAACAGGGGGTGGACTGAAGCTTTCTTT.

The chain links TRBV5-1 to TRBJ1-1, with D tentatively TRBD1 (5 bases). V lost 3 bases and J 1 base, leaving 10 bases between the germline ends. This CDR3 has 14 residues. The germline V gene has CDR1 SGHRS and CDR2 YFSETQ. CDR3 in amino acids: CASSSVGGNTEAFF. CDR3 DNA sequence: TGCGCCAGCAGCTCCGTCGGGGGGAACACTGAAGCTTTCTTT.

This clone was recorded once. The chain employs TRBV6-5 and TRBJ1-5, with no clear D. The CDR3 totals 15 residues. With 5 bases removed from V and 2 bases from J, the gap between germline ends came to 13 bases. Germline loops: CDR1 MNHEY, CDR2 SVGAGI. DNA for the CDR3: TGTGCCAGCAGTCGGGGAGGTCAGGGCAATCAGCCCCAGCATTTT. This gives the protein CASSRGGQGNQPQHF.

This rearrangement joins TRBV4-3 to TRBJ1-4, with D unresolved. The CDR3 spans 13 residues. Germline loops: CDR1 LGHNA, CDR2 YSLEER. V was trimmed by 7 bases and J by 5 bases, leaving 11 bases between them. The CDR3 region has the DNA TGCGCCAGCAAGCGGGCGGAAAATGAAAAACTGTTTTTT. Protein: CASKRAENEKLFF.

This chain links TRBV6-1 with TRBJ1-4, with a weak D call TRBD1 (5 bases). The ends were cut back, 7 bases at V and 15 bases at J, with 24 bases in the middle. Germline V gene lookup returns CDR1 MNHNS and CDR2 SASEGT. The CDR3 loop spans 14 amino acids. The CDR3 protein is CASTPGRATGRVFF. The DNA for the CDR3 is TGTGCCAGCACTCCGGGCAGGGCGACTGGTAGGGTGTTTTTT.

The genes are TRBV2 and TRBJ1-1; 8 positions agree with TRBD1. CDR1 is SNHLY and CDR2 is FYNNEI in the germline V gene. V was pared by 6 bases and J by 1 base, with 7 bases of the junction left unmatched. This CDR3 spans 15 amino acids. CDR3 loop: CASSSQGAGNTEAFF. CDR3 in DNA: TGTGCCAGCAGCAGCCAGGGGGCGGGGAACACTGAAGCTTTCTTT.

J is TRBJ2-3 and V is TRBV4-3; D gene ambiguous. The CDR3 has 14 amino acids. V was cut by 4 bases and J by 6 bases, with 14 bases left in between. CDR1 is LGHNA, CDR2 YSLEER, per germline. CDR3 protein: CASSLMPTEDTQYF. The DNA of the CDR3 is TGCGCCAGCAGCCTCATGCCCACCGAGGATACGCAGTATTTT.

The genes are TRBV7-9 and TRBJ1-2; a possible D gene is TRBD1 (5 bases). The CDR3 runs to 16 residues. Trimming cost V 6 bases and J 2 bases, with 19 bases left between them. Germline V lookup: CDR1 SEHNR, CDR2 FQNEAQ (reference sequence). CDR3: CASRGGTQLLNYGYTF. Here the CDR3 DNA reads TGTGCCAGCAGGGGGGGGACCCAACTTTTGAACTATGGCTACACCTTC. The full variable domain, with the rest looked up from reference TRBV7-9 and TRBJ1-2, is DTGVSQNPRHKITKRGQNVTFRCDPISEHNRLYWYRQTLGQGPEFLTYFQNEAQLEKSRLLSDRFSAERPKGSFSTLEIQRTEQGDSAMYLCASRGGTQLLNYGYTFGSGTRLTVV.

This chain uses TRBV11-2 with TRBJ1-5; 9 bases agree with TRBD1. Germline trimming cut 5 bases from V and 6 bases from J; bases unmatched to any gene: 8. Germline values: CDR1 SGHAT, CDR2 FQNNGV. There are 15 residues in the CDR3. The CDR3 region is CASSIQGQGRQPQHF. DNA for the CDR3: TGTGCCAGCAGCATTCAGGGACAGGGTCGTCAGCCCCAGCATTTT.